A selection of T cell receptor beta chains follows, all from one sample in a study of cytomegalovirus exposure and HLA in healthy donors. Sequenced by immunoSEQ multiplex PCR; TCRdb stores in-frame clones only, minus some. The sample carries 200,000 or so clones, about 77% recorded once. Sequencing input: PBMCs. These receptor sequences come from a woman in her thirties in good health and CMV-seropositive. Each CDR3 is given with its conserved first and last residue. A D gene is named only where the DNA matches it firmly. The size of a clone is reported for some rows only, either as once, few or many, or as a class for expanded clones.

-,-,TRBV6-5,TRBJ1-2,CASSFGEGYTF,TGTGCCAGCAGTTTCGGGGAGGGCTACACCTTC
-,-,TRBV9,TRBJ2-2,CASSIETGFTGELFF,TGTGCCAGCAGCATCGAGACAGGCTTCACCGGGGAGCTGTTTTTT
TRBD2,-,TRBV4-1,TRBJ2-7,CASSQVSLGLSTYEQYF,TGCGCCAGCAGCCAAGTTAGTCTGGGACTATCCACTTACGAGCAGTACTTC
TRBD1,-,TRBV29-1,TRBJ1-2,CSVEPGGGVYGYTF,TGCAGCGTTGAACCAGGGGGCGGGGTGTATGGCTACACCTTC
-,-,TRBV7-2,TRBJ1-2,CASSSNRVESYGYTF,TGTGCCAGCAGCTCGAACAGGGTGGAAAGCTATGGCTACACCTTC
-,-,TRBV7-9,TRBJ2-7,CASSPGGFYEQYF,TGTGCCAGCAGTCCTGGCGGGTTTTACGAGCAGTACTTC
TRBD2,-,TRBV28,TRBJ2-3,CASSLPGAGEGPLQYF,TGTGCCAGCAGTTTACCCGGAGCGGGAGAGGGTCCCCTTCAGTATTTT
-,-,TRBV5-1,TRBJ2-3,CASRQGTNTDTQYF,TGCGCCAGCAGACAGGGAACAAACACAGATACGCAGTATTTT
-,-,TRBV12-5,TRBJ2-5,CASGLDQGEATQYF,TGTGCTAGTGGTTTGGATCAGGGGGAGGCGACCCAGTACTTC
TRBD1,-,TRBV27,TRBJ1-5,CASKSDRVSNQPQHF,TGTGCCAGCAAGAGTGACAGGGTCAGCAATCAGCCCCAGCATTTT
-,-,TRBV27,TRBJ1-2,CASSFLAGSFNYGYTF,TGTGCCAGCAGTTTCCTCGCGGGCAGCTTTAACTATGGCTACACCTTC
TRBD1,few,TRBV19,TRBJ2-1,CASTRQGALLNEQFF,TGTGCCAGTACAAGACAGGGGGCGCTTCTCAATGAGCAGTTCTTC
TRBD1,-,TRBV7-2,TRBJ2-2,CASSSTGVGGGELFF,TGTGCCAGCAGCTCGACAGGGGTGGGCGGCGGGGAGCTGTTTTTT
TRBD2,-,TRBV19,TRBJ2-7,CASSTSSGPYEQYF,TGTGCCAGTAGTACGTCTAGCGGGCCCTACGAGCAGTACTTC
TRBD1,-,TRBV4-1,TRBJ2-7,CASSQGLGTGDLYEQYF,TGCGCCAGCAGCCAAGGACTTGGGACAGGGGACCTCTACGAGCAGTACTTC
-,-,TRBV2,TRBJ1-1,CASSVQGKDTEAFF,TGTGCCAGCAGTGTGCAGGGTAAAGACACTGAAGCTTTCTTT
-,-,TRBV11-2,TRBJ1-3,CASSSWRHAGNTIYF,TGTGCCAGCAGCTCCTGGAGGCACGCTGGAAACACCATATATTTT
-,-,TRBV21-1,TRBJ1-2,CAGTGIYGYTF,TGTGCCGGAACAGGGATCTATGGCTACACCTTC
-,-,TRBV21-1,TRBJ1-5,CASSNYRSGNQPQHF,TGTGCCAGCAGCAACTACAGGTCGGGCAATCAGCCCCAGCATTTT
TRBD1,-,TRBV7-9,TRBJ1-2,CASSLGRDRAMIGYTF,TGTGCCAGCAGCTTAGGGCGGGACAGGGCAATGATTGGCTACACCTTC
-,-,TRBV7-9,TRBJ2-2,CASSLGILVPGELFF,TGTGCCAGCAGCTTAGGTATTCTAGTCCCCGGGGAGCTGTTTTTT
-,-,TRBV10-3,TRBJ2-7,CAIRDTGSSYEQYF,TGTGCCATCAGGGACACCGGTAGTTCCTACGAGCAGTACTTC
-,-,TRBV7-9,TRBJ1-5,CASSLEQMNQPQHF,TGTGCCAGCAGCTTAGAACAGATGAATCAGCCCCAGCATTTT
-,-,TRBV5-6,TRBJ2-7,CASSGRHIPSYEQYF,TGTGCCAGCAGCGGGAGACACATACCCTCCTACGAGCAGTACTTC
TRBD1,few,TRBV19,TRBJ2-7,CASSPGQGAVYEQYF,TGTGCCAGTAGTCCGGGACAGGGGGCGGTTTACGAGCAGTACTTC
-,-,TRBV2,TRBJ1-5,CASRDRTGNQPQHF,TGTGCCAGCAGAGACCGGACAGGCAATCAGCCCCAGCATTTT
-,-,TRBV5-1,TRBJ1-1,CASSLYRTLNTEAFF,TGCGCCAGCAGCTTGTATCGCACTCTGAACACTGAAGCTTTCTTT
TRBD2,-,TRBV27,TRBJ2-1,CASRRTSGYNEQFF,TGTGCCAGCAGGAGGACTAGCGGTTACAATGAGCAGTTCTTC
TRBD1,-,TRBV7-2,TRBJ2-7,CASSLRTGPLYEQYF,TGTGCCAGCAGCTTACGGACAGGACCTCTCTACGAGCAGTACTTC
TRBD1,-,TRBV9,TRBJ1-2,CASSLQGPLGYTF,TGTGCCAGCAGCCTACAGGGGCCTTTGGGCTACACCTTC
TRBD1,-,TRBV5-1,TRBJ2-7,CASSRTTGSYEQYF,TGCGCCAGCAGCCGTACGACAGGGAGCTACGAGCAGTACTTC
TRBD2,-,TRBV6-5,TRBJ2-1,CASSYVSGRAEQFF,TGTGCCAGCAGTTACGTCAGCGGGAGGGCTGAGCAGTTCTTC
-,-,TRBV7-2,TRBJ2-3,CASSRNWGGLTDTQYF,TGTGCCAGCAGCCGAAACTGGGGGGGGCTGACAGATACGCAGTATTTT
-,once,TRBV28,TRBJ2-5,CASSIAAATETQYF,TGTGCCAGCAGTATAGCGGCCGCCACAGAGACCCAGTACTTC
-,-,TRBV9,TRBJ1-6,CASSVAGFPGNSPLHF,TGTGCCAGCAGCGTAGCTGGGTTCCCAGGCAATTCACCCCTCCACTTT
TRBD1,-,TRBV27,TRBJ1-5,CASSLAGGSQPQHF,TGTGCCAGCAGCTTAGCAGGGGGCAGTCAGCCCCAGCATTTT
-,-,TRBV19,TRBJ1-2,CVSSSGGAGDYGYTF,TGTGTTTCCTCAAGCGGCGGCGCAGGGGACTATGGCTACACCTTC
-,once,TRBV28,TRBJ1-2,CASSLQGSGYTF,TGTGCCAGCAGTTTGCAGGGAAGTGGCTACACCTTC
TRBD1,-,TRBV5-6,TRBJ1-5,CASSLRGQGPQHF,TGTGCCAGCAGCTTGAGGGGGCAGGGGCCCCAGCATTTT
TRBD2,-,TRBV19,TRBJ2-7,CASRTSGHPYEQYF,TGTGCCAGCAGAACTAGCGGGCATCCCTACGAGCAGTACTTC
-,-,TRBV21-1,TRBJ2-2,CASPVTRRGYLPGSCFF,-
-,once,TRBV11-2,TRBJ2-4,CASSPRTDQNIQYF,TGTGCCAGCAGCCCGCGGACAGACCAAAACATTCAGTACTTC
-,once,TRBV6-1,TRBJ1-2,CASSDWGRGYGYTF,TGTGCCAGCAGTGATTGGGGGCGCGGCTATGGCTACACCTTC
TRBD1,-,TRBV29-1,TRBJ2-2,CSVEKPGGDRETGELFF,TGCAGCGTTGAAAAACCTGGCGGGGACAGGGAGACCGGGGAGCTGTTTTTT
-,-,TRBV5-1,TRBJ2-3,CASSQRLAEDTQYF,TGCGCCAGCAGCCAGCGGTTAGCGGAAGATACGCAGTATTTT
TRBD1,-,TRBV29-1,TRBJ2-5,CSAGRGQVGSAQYF,TGCAGCGCCGGACGGGGACAGGTGGGGTCGGCCCAGTACTTC
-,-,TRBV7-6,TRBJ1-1,CASSLDQGTEAFF,TGTGCCAGCAGCTTAGACCAGGGCACTGAAGCTTTCTTT
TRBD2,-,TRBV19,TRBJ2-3,CASSKGLASDTQYF,TGTGCCAGTAGTAAGGGACTAGCCTCAGATACGCAGTATTTT
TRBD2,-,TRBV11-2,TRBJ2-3,CASSLDLVAGASTDTQYF,TGTGCCAGCAGCTTAGATCTAGTAGCGGGAGCTAGCACAGATACGCAGTATTTT
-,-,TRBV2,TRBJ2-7,CASSESSQARSEQYF,TGTGCCAGCAGTGAGAGTAGTCAGGCCCGAAGCGAGCAGTACTTC
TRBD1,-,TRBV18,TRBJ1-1,CASSPPGQANTEAFF,TGTGCCAGCTCACCACCGGGACAGGCAAACACTGAAGCTTTCTTT
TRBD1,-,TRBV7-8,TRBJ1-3,CASSSRPGGSGNTIYF,TGTGCCAGCAGCTCCAGGCCAGGGGGCTCTGGAAACACCATATATTTT
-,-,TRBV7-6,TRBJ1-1,CASSRLGTEAFF,TGTGCCAGCAGCCGCCTCGGGACTGAAGCTTTCTTT
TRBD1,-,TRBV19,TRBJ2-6,CASSRTGDGSGANVLTF,TGTGCCAGTAGTAGGACAGGGGACGGTTCTGGGGCCAACGTCCTGACTTTC
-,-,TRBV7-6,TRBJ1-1,CASSLGEGTEAFF,TGTGCCAGCAGCTTAGGGGAGGGGACTGAAGCTTTCTTT
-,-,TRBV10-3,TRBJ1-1,CAISGQALSHVNTEAFF,TGTGCCATCAGTGGACAGGCTTTGTCACATGTGAACACTGAAGCTTTCTTT
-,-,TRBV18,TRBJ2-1,CASSNRVSAYNEQFF,TGTGCCAGCTCCAACAGGGTTTCGGCCTACAATGAGCAGTTCTTC